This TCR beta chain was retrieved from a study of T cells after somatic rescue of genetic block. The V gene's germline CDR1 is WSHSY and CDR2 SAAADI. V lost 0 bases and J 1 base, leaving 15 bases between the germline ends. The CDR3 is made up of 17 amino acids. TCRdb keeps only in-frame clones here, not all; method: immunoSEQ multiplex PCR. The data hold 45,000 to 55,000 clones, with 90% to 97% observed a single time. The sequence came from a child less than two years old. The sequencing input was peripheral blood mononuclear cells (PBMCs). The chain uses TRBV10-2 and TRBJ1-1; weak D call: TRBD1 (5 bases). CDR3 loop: CASSESWVYGGNTEAFF. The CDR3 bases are TGCGCCAGCAGTGAGTCATGGGTGTATGGGGGGAACACTGAAGCTTTCTTT.